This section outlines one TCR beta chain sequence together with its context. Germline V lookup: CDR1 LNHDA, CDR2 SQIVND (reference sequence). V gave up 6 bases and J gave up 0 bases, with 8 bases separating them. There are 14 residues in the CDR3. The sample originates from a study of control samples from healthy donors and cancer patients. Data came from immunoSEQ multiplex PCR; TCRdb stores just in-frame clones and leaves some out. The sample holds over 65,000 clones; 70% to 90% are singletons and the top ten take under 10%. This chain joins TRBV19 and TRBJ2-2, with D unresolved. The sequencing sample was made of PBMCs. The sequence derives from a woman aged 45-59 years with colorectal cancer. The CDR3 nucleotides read TGTGCCAGTAGACCCACCGCGAACACCGGGGAGCTGTTTTTT. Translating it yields CASRPTANTGELFF.